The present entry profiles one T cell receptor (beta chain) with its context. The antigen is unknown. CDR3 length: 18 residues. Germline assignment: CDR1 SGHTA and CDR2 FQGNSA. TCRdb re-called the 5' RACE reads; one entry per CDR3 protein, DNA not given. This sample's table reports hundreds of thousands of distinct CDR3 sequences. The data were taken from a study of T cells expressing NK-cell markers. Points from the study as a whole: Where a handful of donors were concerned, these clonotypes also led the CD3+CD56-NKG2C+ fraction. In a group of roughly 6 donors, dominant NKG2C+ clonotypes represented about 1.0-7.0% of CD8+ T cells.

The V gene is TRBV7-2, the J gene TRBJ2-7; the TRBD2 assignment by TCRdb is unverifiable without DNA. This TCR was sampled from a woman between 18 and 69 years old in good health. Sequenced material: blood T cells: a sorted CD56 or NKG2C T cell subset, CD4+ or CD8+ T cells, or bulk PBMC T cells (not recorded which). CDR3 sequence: CASSLAPSGRHASYEQYF.